This T cell receptor (beta chain) was recovered during a study of CD8 T cells in ankylosing spondylitis. Regarding the study as a whole: Clones linked with disease were CD8+ and fairly uncommon in the peripheral blood.

This clonotype was detected ten times or more. What it binds is unknown. TCRdb called the 5' RACE reads again in MiXCR, with one record for every CDR3 protein. The table shows 210,000 or so distinct CDR3 sequences, with roughly 24% occurring only once. CDR1 SGHRS and CDR2 YFSETQ come from the germline V gene. The V end lost 1 base, the J end lost 1 base, and 11 bases lay between the germline ends. This CDR3 spans 15 amino acids. Sample: blood, either unsorted or a sorted T cell fraction (not recorded which). The chain couples TRBV5-1 to TRBJ2-5, with D tentatively TRBD1 or TRBD2 (5 bases each). The source of this sequence is a male donor with ankylosing spondylitis or in good health (not recorded which). CDR3 amino acids: CASSLLPGTQETQYF. The CDR3 nucleotides are TGCGCCAGCAGCTTGCTCCCAGGGACCCAAGAGACCCAGTACTTC.